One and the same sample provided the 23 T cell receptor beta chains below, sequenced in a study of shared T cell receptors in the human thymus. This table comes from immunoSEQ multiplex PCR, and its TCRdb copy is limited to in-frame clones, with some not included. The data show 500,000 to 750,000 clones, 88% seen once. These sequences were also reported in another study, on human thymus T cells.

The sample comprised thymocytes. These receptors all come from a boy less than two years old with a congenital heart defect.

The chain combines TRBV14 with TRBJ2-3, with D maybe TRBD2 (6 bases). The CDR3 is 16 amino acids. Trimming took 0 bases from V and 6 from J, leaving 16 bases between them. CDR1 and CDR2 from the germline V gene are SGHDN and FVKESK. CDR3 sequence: CASSQEGSLAIDTQYF. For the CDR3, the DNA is TGTGCCAGCAGCCAAGAAGGGAGCCTAGCGATTGATACGCAGTATTTT.

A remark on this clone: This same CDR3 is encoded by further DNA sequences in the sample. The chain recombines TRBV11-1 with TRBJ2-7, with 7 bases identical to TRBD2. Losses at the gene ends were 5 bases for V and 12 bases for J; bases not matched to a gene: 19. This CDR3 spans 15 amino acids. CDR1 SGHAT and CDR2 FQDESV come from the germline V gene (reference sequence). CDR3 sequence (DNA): TGTGCCAGCAGCACTCTGGGGCTAGCGGAGGGAGAACGGTACTTC. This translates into CASSTLGLAEGERYF.

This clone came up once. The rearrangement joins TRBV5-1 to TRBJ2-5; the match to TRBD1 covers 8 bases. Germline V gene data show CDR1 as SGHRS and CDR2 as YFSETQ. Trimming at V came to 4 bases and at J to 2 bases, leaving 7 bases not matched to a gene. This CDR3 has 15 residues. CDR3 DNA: TGCGCCAGCAGCCCTCGGGACAGGACACAAGAGACCCAGTACTTC. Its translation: CASSPRDRTQETQYF.

The CDR3 DNA reads as TGTGCCAGCAACAATGACAGTAACTATGGCTACACCTTC. Amino acid sequence: CASNNDSNYGYTF. This chain joins TRBV6-4 and TRBJ1-2; D is perhaps TRBD1 (5 bases). The V gene's germline CDR1 is MRHNA and CDR2 SNTAGT. V dropped 7 bases and J dropped 1 base, with 10 bases sitting between them. The CDR3 is made up of 13 amino acids.

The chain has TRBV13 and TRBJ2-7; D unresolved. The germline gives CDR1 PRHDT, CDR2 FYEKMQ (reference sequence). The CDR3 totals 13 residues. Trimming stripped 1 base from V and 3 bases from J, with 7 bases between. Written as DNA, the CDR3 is TGTGCCAGCAGCTTAGCAGGAAACTACGAGCAGTACTTC. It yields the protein CASSLAGNYEQYF.

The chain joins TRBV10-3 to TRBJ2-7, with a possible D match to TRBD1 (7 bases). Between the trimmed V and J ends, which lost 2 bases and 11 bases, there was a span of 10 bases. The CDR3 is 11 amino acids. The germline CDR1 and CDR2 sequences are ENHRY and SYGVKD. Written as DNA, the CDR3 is TGTGCCATCAGTGAGGACAGGGAGGAGTACTTC. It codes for CAISEDREEYF.

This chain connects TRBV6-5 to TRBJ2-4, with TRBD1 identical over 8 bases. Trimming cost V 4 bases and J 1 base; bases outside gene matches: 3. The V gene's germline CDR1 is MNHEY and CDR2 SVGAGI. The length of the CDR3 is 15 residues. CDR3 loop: CASSSRTGAKNIQYF. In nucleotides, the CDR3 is TGTGCCAGCAGTTCCCGGACAGGGGCCAAAAACATTCAGTACTTC.

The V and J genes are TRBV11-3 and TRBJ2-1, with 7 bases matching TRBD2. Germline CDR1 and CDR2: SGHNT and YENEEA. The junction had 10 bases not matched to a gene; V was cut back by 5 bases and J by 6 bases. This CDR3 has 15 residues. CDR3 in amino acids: CASSPGTIQVNEQFF. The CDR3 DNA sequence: TGTGCCAGCAGCCCCGGGACTATCCAGGTCAATGAGCAGTTCTTC.

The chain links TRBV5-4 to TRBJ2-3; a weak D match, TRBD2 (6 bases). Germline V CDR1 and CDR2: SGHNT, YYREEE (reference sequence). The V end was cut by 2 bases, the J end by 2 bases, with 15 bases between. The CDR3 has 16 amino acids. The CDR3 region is CASSFLAGKFTDTQYF. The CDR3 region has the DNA TGTGCCAGCAGCTTCCTTGCGGGAAAATTCACAGATACGCAGTATTTT.

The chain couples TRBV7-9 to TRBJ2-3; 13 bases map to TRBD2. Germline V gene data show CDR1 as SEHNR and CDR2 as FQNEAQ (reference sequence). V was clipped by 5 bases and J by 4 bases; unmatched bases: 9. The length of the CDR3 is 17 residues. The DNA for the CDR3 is TGTGCCAGCAGCCCGAGACTAGCGGGAGGCGGCGCAGATACGCAGTATTTT. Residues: CASSPRLAGGGADTQYF.

The CDR3 bases are TGTGCCAGCAGCGGACAGGACAGCTCCTACGAGCAGTACTTC. It codes for CASSGQDSSYEQYF. J is TRBJ2-7 and V is TRBV11-2, with 7 nucleotides matching TRBD1. With V trimmed by 5 bases and J by 0 bases, 4 bases remained unmatched. The CDR3 consists of 14 residues. Looked up from germline, CDR1 is SGHAT and CDR2 is FQNNGV.

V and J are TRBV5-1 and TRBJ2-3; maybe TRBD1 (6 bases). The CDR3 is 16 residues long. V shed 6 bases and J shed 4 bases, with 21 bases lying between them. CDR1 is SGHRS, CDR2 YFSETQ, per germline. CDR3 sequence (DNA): TGCGCCAGCACCTCAACCCAGGGGACGTATGCAGATACGCAGTATTTT. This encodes CASTSTQGTYADTQYF.

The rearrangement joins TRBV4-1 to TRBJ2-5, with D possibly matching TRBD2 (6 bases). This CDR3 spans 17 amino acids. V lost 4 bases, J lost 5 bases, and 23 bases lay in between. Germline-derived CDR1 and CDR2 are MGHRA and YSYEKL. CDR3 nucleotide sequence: TGCGCCAGCAGCCCACCGGCTGGAACGGGAGTGGGGGAGACCCAGTACTTC. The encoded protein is CASSPPAGTGVGETQYF.

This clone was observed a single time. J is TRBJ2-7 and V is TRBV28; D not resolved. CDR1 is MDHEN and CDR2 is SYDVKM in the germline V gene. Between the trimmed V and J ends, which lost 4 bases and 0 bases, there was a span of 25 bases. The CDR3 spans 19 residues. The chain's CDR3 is CASSWARPATGRCSYEQYF. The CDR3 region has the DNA TGTGCCAGCAGTTGGGCCCGCCCGGCTACCGGCAGATGCTCCTACGAGCAGTACTTC.

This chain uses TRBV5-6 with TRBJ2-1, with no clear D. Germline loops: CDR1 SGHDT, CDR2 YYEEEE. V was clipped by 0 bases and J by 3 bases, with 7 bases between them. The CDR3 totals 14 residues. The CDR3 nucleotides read TGTGCCAGCAGCTTGGAGCTAGGCTACAATGAGCAGTTCTTC. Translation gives CASSLELGYNEQFF.

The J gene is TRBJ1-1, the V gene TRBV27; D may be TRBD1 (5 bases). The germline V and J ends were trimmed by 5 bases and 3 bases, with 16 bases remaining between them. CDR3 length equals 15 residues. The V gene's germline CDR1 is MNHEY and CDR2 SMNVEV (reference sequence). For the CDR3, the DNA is TGTGCCAGCAGTCCCACAGGTCTATGGGACACTGAAGCTTTCTTT. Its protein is CASSPTGLWDTEAFF.

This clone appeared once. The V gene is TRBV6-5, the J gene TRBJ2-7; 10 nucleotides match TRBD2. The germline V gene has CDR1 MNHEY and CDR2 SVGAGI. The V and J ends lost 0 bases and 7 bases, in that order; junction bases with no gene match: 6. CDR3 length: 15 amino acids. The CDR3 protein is CASSYSLAGVREQYF. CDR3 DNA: TGTGCCAGCAGTTACTCCCTAGCGGGAGTACGAGAGCAGTACTTC.

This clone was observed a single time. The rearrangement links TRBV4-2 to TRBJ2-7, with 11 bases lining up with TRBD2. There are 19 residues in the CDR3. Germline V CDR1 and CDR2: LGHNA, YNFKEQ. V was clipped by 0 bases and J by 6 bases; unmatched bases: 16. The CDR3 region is CASSQDLGTSGHRWAEQYF. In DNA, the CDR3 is TGTGCCAGCAGCCAAGACCTTGGGACTAGCGGACACCGCTGGGCCGAGCAGTACTTC.

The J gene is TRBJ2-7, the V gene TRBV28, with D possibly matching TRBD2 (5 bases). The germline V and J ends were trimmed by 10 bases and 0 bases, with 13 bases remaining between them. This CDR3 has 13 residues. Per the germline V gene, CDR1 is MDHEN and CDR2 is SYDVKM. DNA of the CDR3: TGTGCCACGTCGGGGAATATCTCCTACGAGCAGTACTTC. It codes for CATSGNISYEQYF.

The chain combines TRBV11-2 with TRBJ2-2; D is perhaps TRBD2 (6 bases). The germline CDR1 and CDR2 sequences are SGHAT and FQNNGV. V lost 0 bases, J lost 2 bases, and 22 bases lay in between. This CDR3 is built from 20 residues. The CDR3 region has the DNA TGTGCCAGCAGCTTAGACTACCATCGACCTGGGAGGTTTAACACCGGGGAGCTGTTTTTT. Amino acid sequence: CASSLDYHRPGRFNTGELFF. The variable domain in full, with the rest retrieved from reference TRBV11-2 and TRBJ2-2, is EAGVAQSPRYKIIEKRQSVAFWCNPISGHATLYWYQQILGQGPKLLIQFQNNGVVDDSQLPKDRFSAERLKGVDSTLKIQPAKLEDSAVYLCASSLDYHRPGRFNTGELFFGEGSRLTVL.

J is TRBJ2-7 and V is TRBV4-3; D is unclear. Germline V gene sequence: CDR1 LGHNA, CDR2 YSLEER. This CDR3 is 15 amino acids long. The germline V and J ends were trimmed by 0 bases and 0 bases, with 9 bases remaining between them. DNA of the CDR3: TGCGCCAGCAGCCAAGATCCAGGAAGCTCCTACGAGCAGTACTTC. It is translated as CASSQDPGSSYEQYF.

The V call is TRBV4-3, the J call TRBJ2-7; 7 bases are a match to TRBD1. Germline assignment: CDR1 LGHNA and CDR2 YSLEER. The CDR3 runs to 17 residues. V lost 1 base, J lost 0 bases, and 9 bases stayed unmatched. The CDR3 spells CASSQGRGRGSSYEQYF. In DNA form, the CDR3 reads TGCGCCAGCAGCCAAGGAAGGGGCAGGGGGAGCTCCTACGAGCAGTACTTC.

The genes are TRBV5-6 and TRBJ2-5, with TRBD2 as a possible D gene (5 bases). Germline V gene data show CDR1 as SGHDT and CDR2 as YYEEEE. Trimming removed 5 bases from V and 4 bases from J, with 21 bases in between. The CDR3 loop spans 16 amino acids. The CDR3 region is CASSSGGSRNGETQYF. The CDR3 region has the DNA TGTGCCAGCAGTTCCGGAGGCTCTCGGAATGGAGAGACCCAGTACTTC. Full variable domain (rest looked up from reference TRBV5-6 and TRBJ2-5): DAGVTQSPTHLIKTRGQQVTLRCSPKSGHDTVSWYQQALGQGPQFIFQYYEEEERQRGNFPDRFSGHQFPNYSSELNVNALLLGDSALYLCASSSGGSRNGETQYFGPGTRLLVL.